This TCR beta chain comes out of a study of PD-1 blockade in classical Hodgkin lymphoma (dated by TCRdb to 2018 to 2021). Regarding the research as a whole: Nivolumab dosing was 3 mg/kg intravenously every 2 weeks, continuing until either disease progression or unacceptable toxicity. The study used CyTOF and TCR beta sequencing to define a peripheral blood immune signature of response to PD-1 blockade in classical Hodgkin lymphoma. Results and caveats for the whole study, not just this receptor: Baseline TCR diversity was reported as lower in newly diagnosed patients than in healthy donors, and lower still in relapsed/refractory patients. Lower diversity was observed in patients in whom nivolumab was started less than 1 year after ASCT, and these patients were excluded from later analyses so that confounding by immune reconstitution would be avoided. Only a single clinical trial cohort was studied, and what caused the repertoire differences, possibly disease activity or prior therapy, remained undefined. Trial patients achieving complete response had baseline diversity similar to newly diagnosed patients, whereas partial responders and progressors had significantly lower diversity. CD4+ but not CD8+ TCR diversity rose significantly by C4D1 (p=0.0027 vs p=0.16), most apparent in complete responders (p=0.02).

This clone showed up just a few times. Which antigen it targets is not known. No qualities accompany the bases; no much larger clone lies one base away. The cysteine opens and the phenylalanine closes a CDR3 of 15 amino acids. Of the read, only the CDR3 DNA is kept; its 45 bases are in frame from base 1. Via the germline V gene, CDR1 is LGHNA and CDR2 YSLEER. After removal of 0 bases from V and 5 bases from J, the junction retains 6 bases not matched to a gene. This specimen's time point label, interpreted: cycle 4 day 1 (C4D1), after less than 7 weeks of nivolumab. Every trial patient had relapsed following autologous stem cell transplantation, and prior brentuximab vedotin exposure was what differed among cohorts A, B and C. The trial cohort included around 60 patients with relapsed/refractory classical Hodgkin lymphoma, and each patient had a best overall response of complete response, partial response or progressive disease. Trial patients were treated with single-agent nivolumab in the multi-cohort phase II CheckMate 205 trial. An independent review committee assessed best overall response by applying the 2007 International Working Group response criteria. Trial PBMCs were obtained immediately prior to nivolumab initiation (C1D1) and on therapy at cycle 2 day 1 and cycle 4 day 1. After peripheral blood was drawn into 8 mL Vacutainer Cell Preparation Tubes, PBMCs were isolated by centrifugation and then cryopreserved.

Genomic DNA was extracted with the Qiagen DNeasy kit from unsorted PBMCs and from negatively selected CD4+ and CD8+ fractions. Using primers that anneal to V and J segments, immunoSEQ multiplex PCR amplified the TCR beta CDR3 regions. Amplification bias was minimized using a synthetic immune receptor repertoire, and residual bias was removed computationally after sequencing. The authors processed their data as follows. Custom Python scripts were used to quantify repertoire diversity as the Shannon entropy index. Unsorted, CD4+ and CD8+ repertoires were examined separately, except in combined analyses, for which CD4+ and CD8+ sequences were merged in silico. A clone counted as expanded when the clone's frequency after treatment rose at least 2-fold relative to C1D1, and clones undetected at baseline were given a pseudocount of 0.5. Clones with 0 or 1 copy at C1D1 were classified as singleton clones, and clones with 2 or more copies were classified as non-singleton clones. Clones expanded in unsorted samples were annotated as CD4+, CD8+ or unknown by matching protein sequences in sorted samples from the same patient. Wilcoxon tests on paired samples were used to test diversity changes from C1D1 to C4D1. TCRdb holds this immuneACCESS table with in-frame rearrangements only. Some clones are missing; in checked studies, unresolved V genes explain under half, and the rest has no known cause. The V and J calls and clone size are taken from that table; D and trimming were inferred from the DNA. The sample yields approximately 93,000 clones; over 75% were counted once. Together, the top ten hold roughly 10% of the sample.

In this chain, TRBV4-3 is recombined with TRBJ1-2, with 7 bases aligning to TRBD1. This sample comprised peripheral blood mononuclear cells (PBMCs), obtained before the fourth cycle of nivolumab. The source is a human donor with classical Hodgkin lymphoma. At the DNA level, the sequence is TGCGCCAGCAGCCAAGATTACAGGGGTGGTTATGGCTACACCTTC. Its protein is CASSQDYRGGYGYTF.